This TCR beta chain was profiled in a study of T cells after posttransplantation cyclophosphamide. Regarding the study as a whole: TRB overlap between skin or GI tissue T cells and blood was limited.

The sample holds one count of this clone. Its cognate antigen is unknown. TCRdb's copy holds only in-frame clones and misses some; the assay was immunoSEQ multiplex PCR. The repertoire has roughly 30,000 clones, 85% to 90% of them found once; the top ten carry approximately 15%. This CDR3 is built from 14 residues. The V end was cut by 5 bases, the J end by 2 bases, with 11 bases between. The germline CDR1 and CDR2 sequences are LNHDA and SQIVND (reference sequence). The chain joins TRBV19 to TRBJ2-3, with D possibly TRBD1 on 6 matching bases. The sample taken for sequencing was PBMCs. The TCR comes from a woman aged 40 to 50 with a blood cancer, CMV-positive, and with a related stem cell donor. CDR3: CASSPGVNTDTQYF. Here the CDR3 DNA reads TGTGCCAGTAGTCCAGGGGTTAACACAGATACGCAGTATTTT.